This T cell receptor (beta chain) was sequenced during a study of cytomegalovirus exposure and HLA in healthy donors. Study background: The 120 validation repertoires and the roughly 700 first-cohort repertoires shared a platform, a later analysis reported. Study results and limitations: Cytomegalovirus association was listed for 164 TCR beta chains.

Comment on this clone: Its specificity is unknown.

Produced via immunoSEQ multiplex PCR; TCRdb's table is partial and in-frame only. The data hold 120,000 to 150,000 clones, with approximately 85% observed a single time. This CDR3 comprises 14 residues. Trimming removed 5 bases from V and 0 bases from J; junction bases left unmatched: 1. From germline, CDR1 is LNHDA and CDR2 SQIVND (reference sequence). The receptor was derived from a woman in her thirties in good health and CMV-seronegative. The chain uses TRBV19 and TRBJ2-1, with 7 bases that match TRBD2. The sample consisted of PBMCs. CDR3 sequence reads: CASSPGGSYNEQFF. The CDR3, as DNA: TGTGCCAGTAGTCCGGGGGGCTCCTACAATGAGCAGTTCTTC.